This T cell receptor beta chain stems from a study of Graves' ophthalmopathy and Graves' hyperthyroidism (dated by TCRdb to the late 2010s). In the study overall: Stable hyperthyroidism was defined as no progression to ophthalmopathy within 18 months of follow-up. In over 5 hyperthyroidism patients, the T-cell repertoires found in thyroid tissue were compared with those found in blood. A discovery set of 100 or so patients (43 ophthalmopathy, about 58 stable hyperthyroidism) was enrolled to explore V-J signatures distinguishing ophthalmopathy from hyperthyroidism. An independent validation cohort was composed of roughly 19 hyperthyroidism patients and about 17 patients who later progressed from hyperthyroidism to ophthalmopathy. In total, 135 blood samples were TCR-sequenced: some 40 ophthalmopathy, some 75 hyperthyroidism and roughly 17 hyperthyroidism-to-ophthalmopathy patients. The study used TCR beta repertoire signatures to distinguish Graves' ophthalmopathy from Graves' hyperthyroidism and to predict progression to ophthalmopathy. Following sample collection, hyperthyroidism patients were given methimazole at a starting dose of 30 mg daily, and ophthalmopathy patients were given high-dose intravenous methylprednisolone. On the study overall, not on this receptor specifically: Most expanded thyroid clonotypes with frequency above 0.001 were also detected in blood, suggesting blood repertoires may reflect the thyroid immune response. In validation, the model predicted ophthalmopathy progression with roughly 68% sensitivity and approximately 72% specificity; some twelve predicted patients were CT-confirmed with GO in a median of approximately 6.5 months. The 13-signature model separated ophthalmopathy from stable hyperthyroidism with 87.88% sensitivity and around 84% specificity in cross-validation, and 80%/75% in the test set. No statistical method was used to set the sample size in advance, and the investigators knew which group each participant was assigned to.

Patients with hyperthyroidism were aged 18 to 65 years, had been newly diagnosed, and had a disease duration of less than 2 months. Patients were excluded if they had other autoimmune diseases, uncontrolled infections, pregnancy or lactation. Diagnosis was based on clinical symptoms, serum thyroxine, TRAb, thyroid ultrasound and orbital computed tomography. Trizol reagent was used to extract the total RNA, and its quality was then checked on an Agilent 2100 Bioanalyzer. The CDR3 measures 15 amino acids from cysteine to phenylalanine. Only the CDR3 region is kept as DNA, spanning 45 bases read in frame from base 1. Based on the germline V gene, the CDR1 and CDR2 sequences are SGDLS and YYNGEE. V is pruned by 3 bases and J by 3 bases, leaving 8 bases of the junction without a gene match. In its sample, this clonotype was seen many times. The clone's antigen remains unknown. Per-base quality was not reported, and no clone a single base away is much larger than it.

For repertoire sequencing, TCR beta CDR3 regions were amplified from RNA transcripts. HTBI primers and the Qiagen OneStep RT-PCR kit were used in a first-round RT-PCR, which was followed by a second-round multiplex PCR, size selection and purification. Libraries were sequenced paired-end with 100 bp reads on an Illumina HiSeq2000. Per the source publication's procedure: SOAPnuke was used for read processing, and reads with adapters, uncalled bases, a mean Phred below 15, or no exact constant-primer or identifier match were discarded. COPE v1.2.5 was used to merge high-quality paired reads. Unique nucleotide sequences were defined as clonotypes and aligned to IMGT TRB V, D and J references using MiTCR v1.1. The analysis was limited to V-J combinations with a frequency above 0.0001, which together covered about 99% of repertoires. A TCR clonal expansion and chaos score per V-J combination was defined as the ratio of F50 clonal expansion to chaos observed in the TCRdist matrix. Welch's t-statistics and random forest were used to reduce features to approximately 13 V-J combinations, which were fed into a naive Bayes classifier. The similarity between thyroid and blood repertoires was quantified using the Morisita-Horn index. TCRdb's own reprocessing of the public reads used fastp at Q25 and MiXCR and kept productive beta chains. Identical CDR3 protein sequences are pooled into one entry, listed with their most common genes and DNA. The V and J calls and clone size come from TCRdb's table, not from the authors' own analysis. The sample data list about 1.2 million distinct CDR3 sequences, and about 38% of these were observed just once. The ten largest clones add up to around 10% of the sample.

The source of this sequence is an adult man with Graves' hyperthyroidism. The chain was built from TRBV9 and TRBJ2-7; 8 bases in the junction line up with TRBD1. The sequenced sample was peripheral blood or thyroid tissue (not recorded which). The CDR3 protein sequence reads: CASSEGQGRIYEQYF. The DNA sequence is as follows: TGTGCCAGCAGCGAAGGACAGGGCAGGATCTACGAGCAGTACTTC.